This note documents a single TCR beta chain sequence. Its target is unknown. The protocol was immunoSEQ multiplex PCR, while the TCRdb copy is restricted to in-frame clones and leaves out a portion. Of 250,000 to 300,000 clones in the sample, 90% to 95% were seen once. The data were obtained in a study of T cell responses to AZD1222 COVID-19 vaccine. Second-dose schedules of about 4 or about 12 weeks were combined. V lost 1 base to trimming and J lost 3 bases, with 9 bases between them. The germline V gene has CDR1 LNHDA and CDR2 SQIVND (reference sequence). There are 14 residues in the CDR3. Overall study results and limits: Repertoire collection took place solely once the T cell response had peaked. Only a handful of AZD1222 recipients were seropositive at baseline.

The origin of this receptor is an adult who received the AZD1222 COVID-19 vaccine. The chain uses TRBV19 and TRBJ1-1; TRBD1 might be the D (6 bases). This specimen was peripheral blood, taken 28 days after the second AZD1222 dose. CDR3 nucleotides: TGTGCCAGTAGTATAGGGACAGCTTACACTGAAGCTTTCTTT. This translates into CASSIGTAYTEAFF. Using reference TRBV19 and TRBJ1-1 for the parts outside the CDR3, the full variable domain is DGGITQSPKYLFRKEGQNVTLSCEQNLNHDAMYWYRQDPGQGLRLIYYSQIVNDFQKGDIAEGYSVSREKKESFPLTVTSAQKNPTAFYLCASSIGTAYTEAFFGQGTRLTVV.